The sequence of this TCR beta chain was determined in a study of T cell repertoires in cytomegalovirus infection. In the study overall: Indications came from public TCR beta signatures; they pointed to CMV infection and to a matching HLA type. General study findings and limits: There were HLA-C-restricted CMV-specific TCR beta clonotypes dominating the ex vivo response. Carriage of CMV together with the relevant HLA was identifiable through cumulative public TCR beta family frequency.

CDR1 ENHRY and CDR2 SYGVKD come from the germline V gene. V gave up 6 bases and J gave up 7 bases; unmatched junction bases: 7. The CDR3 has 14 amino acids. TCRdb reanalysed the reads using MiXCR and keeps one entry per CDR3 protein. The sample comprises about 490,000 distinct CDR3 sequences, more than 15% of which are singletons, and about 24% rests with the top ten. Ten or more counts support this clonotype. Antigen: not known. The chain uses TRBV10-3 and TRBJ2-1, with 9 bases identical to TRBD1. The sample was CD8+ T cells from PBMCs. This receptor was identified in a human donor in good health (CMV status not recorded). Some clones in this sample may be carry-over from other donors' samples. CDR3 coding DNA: TGTGCCATCAGACCGGGACAGGGCCCTAATGAGCAGTTCTTC. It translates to CAIRPGQGPNEQFF.